This TCR beta chain was obtained from a study of T cells in Graves' hyperthyroidism and ophthalmopathy (dated by TCRdb to the late 2010s). In the study overall: Peripheral blood was sampled at the time of initial diagnosis, prior to any treatment. To identify distinguishing TCR V-J signatures, a discovery cohort of 90 to 100 patients was used, comprising approximately 40 with Graves' ophthalmopathy and 57 with stable Graves' hyperthyroidism. Whether ophthalmopathy could be predicted prospectively was tested in an independent validation cohort made up of about 18 hyperthyroidism patients plus 17 patients who later progressed to ophthalmopathy. The 90 to 100 discovery patients were randomly split 7:3 into training and test sets. In addition, the study compared T-cell repertoires in thyroid tissue and in blood from six Graves' hyperthyroidism patients. Once sampling was done, hyperthyroidism patients were given methimazole at a starting dose of 30 mg daily, whereas ophthalmopathy patients were given high-dose intravenous methylprednisolone. The paper reports TCR Vbeta CDR3 sequencing of about 140 peripheral blood samples: 40 or so ophthalmopathy, approximately 74 hyperthyroidism and about 17 progressor patients. Results and caveats for the whole study, not just this receptor: In validation, progression to ophthalmopathy was predicted by the model with roughly 71% sensitivity and 72.22% specificity, a median of approximately 6.5 months before onset. Most expanded thyroid clonotypes (frequency above 0.001) were also detected in blood, suggesting blood repertoires may reflect thyroid immune responses. Sample size was not statistically predetermined, and investigators were not blinded to group allocation. A 13 V-J signature model separated ophthalmopathy from stable hyperthyroidism, with 87.88% sensitivity and just under 84% specificity in cross-validation and 80%/75% in testing.

V has 4 bases trimmed and J has 2 bases trimmed; junction bases matching no gene number 6. CDR1 SGHRS and CDR2 YFSETQ are derived from the germline V gene. The cysteine opens and the phenylalanine closes a CDR3 of 14 amino acids. The DNA shown is the 42-base CDR3, in frame from base 1. A patient counted as having stable Graves' hyperthyroidism if no progression to ophthalmopathy occurred over 18 months of follow-up. Hyperthyroidism patients were newly diagnosed, with disease duration under 2 months, and aged 18 to 65 years. Patients with uncontrolled infections, other autoimmune diseases, pregnancy or lactation were excluded. Diagnoses relied on clinical symptoms, serum thyroxine and TRAb, thyroid ultrasound and orbital computed tomography. PBMCs were separated from under 12 ml of fresh peripheral blood using Ficoll-Paque density gradient centrifugation. Trizol reagent was used to extract total RNA, and RNA quality was then checked on an Agilent 2100 Bioanalyzer.

To note about this clonotype: What antigen it recognizes has not been identified. Base qualities were left out, and no much larger clone turns up one base away.

The TCR beta CDR3 regions were amplified from the RNA transcripts. The TCR CDR3 was subjected to a first round of RT-PCR using the HTBI primer set and the Qiagen OneStep RT-PCR kit. Libraries were constructed in a second round of multiplex PCR, after which size selection and purification were carried out. The libraries were sequenced on an Illumina HiSeq2000 using paired-end 100 bp reads. The published analysis was carried out like this. SOAPnuke was used to process the raw data, removing reads that contained adapters or uncalled bases, had a mean Phred below 15, or lacked an exact match to the constant primer or identifier. High-quality paired reads were merged with COPE v1.2.5, and unique nucleotide sequences were defined as clonotypes. MiTCR v1.1 was used to align the clonotypes against IMGT TRBV, TRBD and TRBJ reference segments. Analysis was restricted to V-J combinations with a frequency above 0.0001, which covered 98% to 99.2% of repertoires. A TCS score was defined as the ratio of F50 (clonal expansion) to E x V (chaos), with BLOSUM62-based TCRdist applied between CDR3 peptides within each V-J. Welch's t-statistics and random forest reduced around 520 V-J features to 10 to 15, which were used in a naive Bayes classifier (R e1071). The public reads were quality trimmed at Q25 with fastp and then assembled into clones with MiXCR by TCRdb, keeping productive beta chains. Every CDR3 protein is listed once, alongside the most common genes and DNA of its rows. None of the V and J calls come from the authors' own analysis; TCRdb made them. This sample comprises roughly 330,000 distinct CDR3 sequences, around 17% of them detected only once. 33% of the sample comes from the top ten.

The source of this sequence is a man aged 30 to 45 with Graves' hyperthyroidism. Sequencing used blood. The chain employs TRBV5-1 and TRBJ2-7, with 7 junctional bases fitting TRBD2. Here is the DNA: TGCGCCAGCAGCGAGGGTGCGGGGGCCTACGAGCAGTACTTC. Translated, this is CASSEGAGAYEQYF.